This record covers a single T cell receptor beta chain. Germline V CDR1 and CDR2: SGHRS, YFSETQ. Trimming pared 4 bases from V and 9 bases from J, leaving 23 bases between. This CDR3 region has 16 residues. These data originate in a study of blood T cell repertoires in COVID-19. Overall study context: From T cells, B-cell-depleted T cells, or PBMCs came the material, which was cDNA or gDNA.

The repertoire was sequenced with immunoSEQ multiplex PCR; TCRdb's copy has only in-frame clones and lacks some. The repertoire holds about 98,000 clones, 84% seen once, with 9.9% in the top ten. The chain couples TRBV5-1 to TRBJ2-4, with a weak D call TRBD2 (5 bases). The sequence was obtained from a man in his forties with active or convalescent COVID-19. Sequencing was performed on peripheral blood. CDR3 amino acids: CASSPTVSGRGGIQYF. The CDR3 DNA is TGCGCCAGCAGCCCCACCGTTTCGGGCCGGGGTGGCATTCAGTACTTC.